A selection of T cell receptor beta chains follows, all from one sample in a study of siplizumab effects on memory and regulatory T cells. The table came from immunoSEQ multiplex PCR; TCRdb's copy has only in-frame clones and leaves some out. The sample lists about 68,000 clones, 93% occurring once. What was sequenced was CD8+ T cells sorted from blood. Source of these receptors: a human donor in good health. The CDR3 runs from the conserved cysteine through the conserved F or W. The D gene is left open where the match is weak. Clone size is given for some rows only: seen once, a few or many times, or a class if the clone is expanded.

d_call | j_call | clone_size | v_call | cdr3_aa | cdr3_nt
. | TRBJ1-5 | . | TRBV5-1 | CASSLLGNQPQHF | TGCGCCAGCAGCTTGCTAGGGAATCAGCCCCAGCATTTT
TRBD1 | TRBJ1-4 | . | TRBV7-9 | CASIQRDRGSEKLFF | TGTGCCAGCATTCAGAGGGACAGGGGGTCTGAAAAACTGTTTTTT
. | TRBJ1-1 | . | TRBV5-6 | CASSLGTGTIRDTEAFF | TGTGCCAGCAGCTTGGGTACTGGGACGATCAGAGACACTGAAGCTTTCTTT
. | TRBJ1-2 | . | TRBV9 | CASSVSMGGYTF | TGTGCCAGCAGCGTCTCCATGGGGGGCTACACCTTC
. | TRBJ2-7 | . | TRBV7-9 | CASSLKTDLRDEQYF | TGTGCCAGCAGCTTAAAGACCGACCTGCGGGACGAGCAGTACTTC
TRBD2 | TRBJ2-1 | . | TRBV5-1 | CASSSGLAGEINNEQFF | TGCGCCAGCAGCTCCGGACTAGCGGGGGAAATTAACAATGAGCAGTTCTTC
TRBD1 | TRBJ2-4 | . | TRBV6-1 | CASSALGQLNALAKNIQYF | TGTGCCAGCAGTGCCCTGGGACAGCTAAACGCTTTAGCCAAAAACATTCAGTACTTC
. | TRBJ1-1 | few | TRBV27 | CASSPNGGTEAFF | TGTGCCAGCAGTCCCAACGGGGGCACTGAAGCTTTCTTT
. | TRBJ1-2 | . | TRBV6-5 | CASRDRLGLGYGYTF | TGTGCCAGCCGAGATCGGCTGGGTCTGGGCTATGGCTACACCTTC
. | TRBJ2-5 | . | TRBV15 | CATSREFPLETQYF | TGTGCCACCAGCAGAGAGTTCCCCCTGGAGACCCAGTACTTC
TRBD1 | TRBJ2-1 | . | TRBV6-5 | CASSYTGGSEQFF | TGTGCCAGCAGTTACACAGGGGGCAGTGAGCAGTTCTTC
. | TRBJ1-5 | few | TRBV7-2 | CASSLVEWQPQHF | TGTGCCAGCAGCTTAGTTGAATGGCAGCCCCAGCATTTT
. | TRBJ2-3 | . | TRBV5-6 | CASSLGGSSTDTQYF | TGTGCCAGCAGCTTGGGGGGTTCTAGCACAGATACGCAGTATTTT
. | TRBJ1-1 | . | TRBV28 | CASSPNTEAFF | TGTGCCAGCAGTCCTAACACTGAAGCTTTCTTT
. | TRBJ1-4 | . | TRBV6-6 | CASSYSGGEREKLFF | TGTGCCAGCAGTTACTCGGGGGGGGAAAGGGAAAAACTGTTTTTT
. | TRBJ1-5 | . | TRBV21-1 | CASSPGSGPHPPGSCSNQPQHF | TGTGCCAGCAGCCCGGGATCGGGGCCCCACCCGCCGGGGTCTTGTAGCAATCAGCCCCAGCATTTT
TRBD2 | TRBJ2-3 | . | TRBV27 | CASSFSGTSVADTQYF | TGTGCCAGCAGTTTTTCCGGGACTAGCGTGGCAGATACGCAGTATTTT
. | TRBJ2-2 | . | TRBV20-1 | CSARIGGELFF | TGCAGTGCTAGGATAGGCGGGGAGCTGTTTTTT
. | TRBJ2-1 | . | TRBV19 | CASGDGAGKNEQFF | TGTGCCAGTGGGGATGGGGCCGGTAAAAATGAGCAGTTCTTC
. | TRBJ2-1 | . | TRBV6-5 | CASSDSGGSGEQFF | TGTGCCAGCAGTGACTCAGGGGGGTCTGGTGAGCAGTTCTTC
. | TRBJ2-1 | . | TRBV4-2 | CASSQGGGIYEQFF | TGTGCCAGCAGCCAAGGGGGTGGGATTTATGAGCAGTTCTTC
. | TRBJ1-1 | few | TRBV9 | CASSVDGGSGEAFF | TGTGCCAGCAGCGTAGATGGAGGGAGCGGTGAAGCTTTCTTT
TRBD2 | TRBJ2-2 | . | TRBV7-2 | CASSYSGVGTGELFF | TGTGCCAGCAGTTATAGCGGGGTTGGCACCGGGGAGCTGTTTTTT
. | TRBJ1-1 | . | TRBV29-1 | CSVEIGLEAFF | TGCAGCGTTGAGATTGGGCTTGAAGCTTTCTTT
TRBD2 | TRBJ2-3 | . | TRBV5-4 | CASSGLAGENTQYF | TGTGCCAGCAGCGGGCTAGCGGGGGAAAATACGCAGTATTTT
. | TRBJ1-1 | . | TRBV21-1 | CASKGEGSGDSNTEAFF | TGTGCCAGCAAAGGGGAGGGTTCGGGGGACTCCAACACTGAAGCTTTCTTT
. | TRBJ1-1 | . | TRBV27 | CASSSWGAARGYEAFF | TGTGCCAGCAGTTCATGGGGGGCGGCCAGGGGATATGAAGCTTTCTTT
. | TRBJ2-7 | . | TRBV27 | CASSSIGRYEQYF | TGTGCCAGCAGTTCGATCGGACGTTACGAGCAGTACTTC
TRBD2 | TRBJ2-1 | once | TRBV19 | CASSIAIAGPQFF | TGTGCCAGTAGTATTGCGATAGCGGGGCCGCAGTTCTTC
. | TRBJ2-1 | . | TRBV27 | CASRDFSYNEQFF | TGTGCCAGCAGGGACTTCTCCTACAATGAGCAGTTCTTC
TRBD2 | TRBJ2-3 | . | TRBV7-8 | CASSSSPTSGSDTQYF | TGTGCCAGCAGCTCAAGCCCGACTAGCGGTTCAGATACGCAGTATTTT
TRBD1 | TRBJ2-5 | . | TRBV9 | CASSPGHRGPQETQYF | TGTGCCAGCAGCCCGGGTCACAGGGGGCCCCAAGAGACCCAGTACTTC
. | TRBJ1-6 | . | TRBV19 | CASTIGGGAGSPLHF | TGTGCCAGTACCATAGGTGGGGGCGCGGGGTCACCCCTCCACTTT
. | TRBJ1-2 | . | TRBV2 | CASNDEFNYGYTF | TGTGCCAGCAACGACGAATTTAACTATGGCTACACCTTC
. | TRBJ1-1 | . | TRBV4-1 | CASSQAPNQNTEAFF | TGCGCCAGCAGCCAGGCTCCTAATCAGAACACTGAAGCTTTCTTT
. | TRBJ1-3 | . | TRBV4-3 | CASSQDRGSGNTIYF | TGCGCCAGCAGCCAAGATAGGGGCTCTGGAAACACCATATATTTT